Listed here are 20 T cell receptor beta chains from one sample, sequenced in a study of blood T cells in healthy people across ages. The authors ran a second PCR of roughly 7 to 11 cycles using a sample-barcoded 5' primer and a J-beta primer mix. TCRdb re-called the 5' RACE reads through MiXCR, storing one row per CDR3 protein. This sample has under 750,000 distinct CDR3 sequences, with around 50% found just once. The sequencing sample was made of blood. The source is a man older than 75 in good health.

The rearrangement joins TRBV5-1 to TRBJ2-3, with TRBD2 as a possible D gene (5 bases). CDR1 is SGHRS, CDR2 YFSETQ, per germline. The V and J ends lost 4 bases and 5 bases respectively, with 14 bases between them. The CDR3 loop spans 14 amino acids. CDR3 sequence: CASSGGTMEDTQYF. The CDR3 DNA sequence: TGCGCCAGCAGCGGAGGTACGATGGAAGATACGCAGTATTTT.

The CDR3 here is CASSQARGNEQFF. CDR3 DNA sequence: TGTGCCAGCAGCCAGGCGAGGGGGAATGAGCAGTTCTTC. The chain couples TRBV3-1 to TRBJ2-1; D is perhaps TRBD1 (6 bases). This CDR3 is built from 13 residues. Germline V gene lookup returns CDR1 LGHDT and CDR2 YNNKEL (reference sequence). V lost 3 bases, J lost 7 bases, and 10 bases lay in between.

The chain carries TRBV29-1 and TRBJ2-5; 8 bases are a match to TRBD2. CDR3 length: 14 residues. Germline CDR1 SQVTM, CDR2 ANQGSEA. The trim removed 5 bases at V and 5 bases at J, leaving 10 bases unmatched. In DNA, the CDR3 is TGCAGCGTTCCCGGGAGGGAAAGGTGGGAGACCCAGTACTTC. Protein product: CSVPGRERWETQYF.

Many counts were recorded for this clonotype. The chain recombines TRBV20-1 with TRBJ2-3; the match to TRBD2 covers 8 bases. In germline, CDR1 is DFQATT, CDR2 SNEGSKA (reference sequence). V was pared by 5 bases and J by 2 bases, with 6 bases of the junction left unmatched. The length of the CDR3 is 14 residues. The CDR3 protein is CSAYGGGYTDTQYF. CDR3 coding DNA: TGCAGTGCTTACGGCGGGGGGTACACAGATACGCAGTATTTT.

J is TRBJ2-3 and V is TRBV9; TRBD2 matches at 10 bases. This CDR3 region has 17 residues. V trimming: 0 bases; J trimming: 4 bases; junction bases outside the gene matches: 8. CDR1 and CDR2 (germline): SGDLS, YYNGEE. The DNA of the CDR3 is TGTGCCAGCAGCGTAGGGTCTAGCGGGAGTCCCCCAGATACGCAGTATTTT. The encoded protein is CASSVGSSGSPPDTQYF.

Only one count was recorded for this clonotype. A read error is possible here, since a much larger clone lies one base away. The chain joins TRBV6-6 to TRBJ2-1, with 11 nucleotides matching TRBD2. Trimming at V came to 10 bases and at J to 6 bases, leaving 11 bases not matched to a gene. The CDR3 sequence is 15 residues long. Germline lookup yields CDR1 MNHNY and CDR2 SVGAGI (reference sequence). The CDR3 sequence is CANRNPTSGSNEQFF. CDR3 bases: TGTGCCAACAGAAACCCAACTAGCGGGAGCAATGAGCAGTTCTTC.

This clonotype occurred a few times. The chain combines TRBV7-8 with TRBJ2-7, with D tentatively TRBD1 or TRBD2 (5 bases each). The V gene lost 7 bases and the J gene lost 4 bases, with 17 bases spanning the gap. This CDR3 is 14 amino acids long. Germline V gene data show CDR1 as SGHVS and CDR2 as FQNEAQ. The CDR3 sequence: CASTRGAAIYEQYF. The CDR3 DNA is TGTGCCAGCACCCGAGGGGCGGCAATTTACGAGCAGTACTTC. The variable domain in full, completed from reference TRBV7-8 and TRBJ2-7, reads GAGVSQSPRYKVAKRGQDVALRCDPISGHVSLFWYQQALGQGPEFLTYFQNEAQLDKSGLPSDRFFAERPEGSVSTLKIQRTQQEDSAVYLCASTRGAAIYEQYFGPGTRLTVT.

In its sample, this clonotype was seen a few times. The J gene is TRBJ2-1, the V gene TRBV7-2; 13 bases align to TRBD2. CDR1 and CDR2 (germline): SGHTA, FQGNSA. The CDR3 has 14 residues. V lost 5 bases to trimming and J lost 9 bases; unmatched junction nucleotides: 4. CDR3 nucleotides: TGTGCCAGCAGCGCGGGACTAGCGGGATTTGAGCAGTTCTTC. Translating gives CASSAGLAGFEQFF. The full variable domain, rest sourced from reference TRBV7-2 and TRBJ2-1, is GAGVSQSPSNKVTEKGKDVELRCDPISGHTALYWYRQSLGQGLEFLIYFQGNSAPDKSGLPSDRFSAERTGGSVSTLTIQRTQQEDSAVYLCASSAGLAGFEQFFGPGTRLTVL.

The genes are TRBV7-8 and TRBJ1-3, with no clear D. Germline V gene sequence: CDR1 SGHVS, CDR2 FQNEAQ. The CDR3 covers 15 residues. V shed 5 bases and J shed 2 bases, with 13 bases lying between them. The CDR3 reads CASSPLSVPGNTIYF. CDR3 coding DNA: TGTGCCAGCAGCCCCTTGTCGGTTCCTGGAAACACCATATATTTT.

This chain connects TRBV27 to TRBJ2-5; tentatively, D is TRBD2 (7 bases). This CDR3 spans 15 amino acids. Trimming took 4 bases from V and 9 from J, leaving 21 bases between them. Germline V gene lookup returns CDR1 MNHEY and CDR2 SMNVEV (reference sequence). This chain's CDR3 is CASSSPGRGGAAQYF. In nucleotides, the CDR3 is TGTGCCAGCAGTTCCCCCGGCCGAGGGGGGGCGGCCCAGTACTTC.

V is TRBV6-2 or TRBV6-3 and J is TRBJ2-1; no definite D call. CDR3 length: 14 residues. Germline values: CDR1 MNHEY, CDR2 SVGEGT. Trimming cost V 0 bases and J 3 bases, with 6 bases left between them. In DNA form, the CDR3 reads TGTGCCAGCAGTTACTCGACGGACTACAATGAGCAGTTCTTC. It is translated as CASSYSTDYNEQFF.

The rearrangement joins TRBV9 to TRBJ2-5, with D possibly being TRBD1 (5 bases). V lost 4 bases to trimming and J lost 3 bases, with 19 bases between them. Germline V CDR1 and CDR2: SGDLS, YYNGEE. The CDR3 spans 16 residues. The CDR3 nucleotides are TGTGCCAGCAGCTCGGACCCCGAGACAGACAAAGAGACCCAGTACTTC. This codes for CASSSDPETDKETQYF.

The chain is built from TRBV20-1 and TRBJ2-5, with 10 positions matching TRBD2. This CDR3 is 16 amino acids long. The germline V gene has CDR1 DFQATT and CDR2 SNEGSKA (reference sequence). V lost 3 bases and J lost 11; bases outside the gene matches: 18. This CDR3 reads CSARISGGAPYNEQYF. The CDR3 coding sequence is TGCAGTGCTAGGATCAGCGGGGGGGCCCCCTACAATGAGCAGTACTTC.

The chain links TRBV28 to TRBJ2-3; D not resolved. Germline V gene data show CDR1 as MDHEN and CDR2 as SYDVKM. Trimming took off 4 bases at V and 0 bases at J, with 11 bases between the two ends. This CDR3 spans 15 amino acids. This chain's CDR3 is CASSSYTASTDTQYF. The CDR3 DNA reads TGTGCCAGCAGTTCCTACACCGCTAGCACAGATACGCAGTATTTT.

The rearrangement uses TRBV4-3 and TRBJ2-7; 11 nucleotides align to TRBD1. V lost 0 bases to trimming and J lost 3 bases; unmatched junction nucleotides: 10. The CDR3 is 18 amino acids. The germline gives CDR1 LGHNA, CDR2 YSLEER. The CDR3 sequence: CASSQDRIEGQGVYEQYF. CDR3 nucleotide sequence: TGCGCCAGCAGCCAAGATCGAATAGAGGGACAGGGGGTCTACGAGCAGTACTTC.

The sample holds many counts of this clonotype. This chain uses TRBV6-5 with TRBJ2-7; 11 nucleotides agree with TRBD2. The CDR3 runs 18 residues. The germline gives CDR1 MNHEY, CDR2 SVGAGI. J gave up 0 bases and V 2 bases, and 9 bases lay outside the gene matches. The CDR3 here is CASSYKTPGTSGSYEQYF. CDR3 nucleotides: TGTGCCAGCAGTTACAAGACCCCCGGGACTAGCGGCTCCTACGAGCAGTACTTC.

The gene calls are TRBV20-1 and TRBJ2-1, with D perhaps matching TRBD2 (7 bases). Trimming shortened V by 1 base and J by 0 bases, and 13 bases separated the two germline ends. Germline loops: CDR1 DFQATT, CDR2 SNEGSKA (reference sequence). The CDR3 runs 16 residues. The DNA for the CDR3 is TGCAGTGCTAGAGGGGGAGGGGGTCTCTCCTACAATGAGCAGTTCTTC. Translated: CSARGGGGLSYNEQFF.

CDR3 nucleotide sequence: TGTGCCAGCAGACCCTACTACCCTACAGGGAGCAATGAGCAGTTCTTC. Protein product: CASRPYYPTGSNEQFF. The chain employs TRBV7-2 and TRBJ2-1, with a tentative D call TRBD1 (6 bases). Per germline, CDR1 SGHTA and CDR2 FQGNSA. The CDR3 is 16 amino acids. Trimming pared 6 bases from V and 6 bases from J, leaving 21 bases between.

This clonotype was observed a handful of times. The gene calls are TRBV6-5 and TRBJ2-7, with 8 bases that match TRBD1. V gave up 6 bases and J gave up 2 bases; unmatched junction bases: 9. The CDR3 length is 15 residues. CDR1 is MNHEY and CDR2 is SVGAGI in the germline V gene. CDR3 region: CASSGRTGRTYEQYF. CDR3 in DNA: TGTGCCAGCAGCGGACGGACAGGGAGGACCTACGAGCAGTACTTC.

The rearrangement links TRBV5-6 to TRBJ1-4; tentative D call: TRBD1 (5 bases). The CDR3 extends over 17 amino acids. Looked up from germline, CDR1 is SGHDT and CDR2 is YYEEEE. The V gene lost 6 bases and the J gene lost 0 bases, with 18 bases spanning the gap. In DNA form, the CDR3 reads TGTGCCAGCACGGCAGGGCTATCGCCTGCAACTAATGAAAAACTGTTTTTT. Protein product: CASTAGLSPATNEKLFF.